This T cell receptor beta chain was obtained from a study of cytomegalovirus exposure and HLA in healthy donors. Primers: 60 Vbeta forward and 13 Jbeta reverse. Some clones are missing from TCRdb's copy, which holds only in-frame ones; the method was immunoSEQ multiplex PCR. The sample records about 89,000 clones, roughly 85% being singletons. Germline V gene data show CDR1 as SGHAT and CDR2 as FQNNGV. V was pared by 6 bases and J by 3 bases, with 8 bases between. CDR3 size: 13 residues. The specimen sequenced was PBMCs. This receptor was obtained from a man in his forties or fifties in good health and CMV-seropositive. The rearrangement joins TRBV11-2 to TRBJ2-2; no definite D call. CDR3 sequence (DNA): TGTGCCAGCAGTCCTCCGGACACCGGGGAGCTGTTTTTT. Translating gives CASSPPDTGELFF.